Listed below are T cell receptor beta chains from one sample, sequenced in a study of T cell repertoires in cytomegalovirus infection. Antigens for these TCRs are unknown. TCRdb used MiXCR to reprocess the reads, holding one entry per CDR3 protein. The data contain 360,000 or so distinct CDR3 sequences, just under 35% of them singletons. The input for sequencing was cultured PBMCs, taken from culture after CMV antigen stimulation. Source of these receptors: a human donor in good health (CMV status not recorded). Some clones in this sample may be carry-over from other donors' samples. The CDR3 runs from the conserved cysteine through the conserved F or W. D genes are given only for firm matches. The listing skips clone size in some rows; elsewhere it reads once, few, many or a size class.

v_call	clone_size	j_call	d_call	cdr3_nt	cdr3_aa
TRBV5-1	-	TRBJ1-1	TRBD1	TGCGCCAGCTCTTCTCTGGCCCAGGGGGGCATGAACACTGAAGCTTTCTTT	CASSSLAQGGMNTEAFF
TRBV4-3	-	TRBJ2-3	TRBD1	TGCGCCAGCAGCCAAGATTCCCCGACAGGGGGCTACACAGATACGCAGTATTTT	CASSQDSPTGGYTDTQYF
TRBV6-1	few	TRBJ2-1	-	TGTGCCTGCTTCTCAGGTTCACTAGCCGGCAATGAGCAGTTCTTC	CACFSGSLAGNEQFF
TRBV4-3	-	TRBJ1-2	-	TGCGCCAGCAGCCAAGATAACCGGGCCGGCTACACCTTC	CASSQDNRAGYTF
TRBV27	-	TRBJ2-4	TRBD2	TGTGCCAGCAGTTTTACTCGGGACTACCCAAACATTCAGTACTTC	CASSFTRDYPNIQYF
TRBV12-3/TRBV12-4	-	TRBJ2-2	-	TGTGCCACCCGTCGTCACACCGGGGAGCTGTTTTTT	CATRRHTGELFF
TRBV6-5	few	TRBJ2-2	TRBD2	TGTGCCAGCAGGGACCGCCGACTAGCGGGAGGGGTATACGGGGAGCTGTTTTTT	CASRDRRLAGGVYGELFF
TRBV6-8	once	TRBJ2-5	-	TGTGCCAGCAGAGAGTTTAATCAGTCGTATCAAGAGACCCAGTACTTC	CASREFNQSYQETQYF
TRBV27	-	TRBJ2-7	TRBD2	TGTGCCAGCAGTTTTCTAGCGGGAGACTACGAGCAGTACTTC	CASSFLAGDYEQYF
TRBV5-1	-	TRBJ2-1	TRBD2	TGCGCCAGCAGCCTAGCGGTTACCTACAATGAGCAGTTCTTC	CASSLAVTYNEQFF
TRBV7-2	-	TRBJ1-5	-	TGTGCCAGCAGCCGCAGGGGTCGCAATCAGCCCCAGCATTTT	CASSRRGRNQPQHF
TRBV24-1	few	TRBJ1-5	-	TGTGCCACCAGTCTTACCGACAAGGCCTATAGCAATCAGCCCCAGCATTTT	CATSLTDKAYSNQPQHF
TRBV7-2	-	TRBJ1-5	-	TGTGCCAGCAGCTTTTCGCACAATCAGCCCCAGCATTTT	CASSFSHNQPQHF
TRBV19	-	TRBJ2-7	TRBD1	TGTGCCAGTAGTATTCGGGGACAGGGCGGATACGAGCAGTACTTC	CASSIRGQGGYEQYF
TRBV7-2	few	TRBJ2-1	-	TGTGCCAGCAGCTTATTAGGGAACGACAATGAGCAGTTCTTC	CASSLLGNDNEQFF
TRBV7-6	-	TRBJ1-3	-	TGTGCCAGCAGCTTAGACCTCCCGGGCTCTGGAAACACCATATATTTT	CASSLDLPGSGNTIYF
TRBV7-2	few	TRBJ2-5	TRBD2	TGTGCCAGCAGGCTCCGCCCGGGACTAGCGGGGGGGGGGGAGACCCAGTACTTC	CASRLRPGLAGGGETQYF
TRBV7-2	many	TRBJ1-2	-	TGTGCCAGCAGCTTCTCCCCCGCAGCGGAGGCCTATGGCTACACCTTC	CASSFSPAAEAYGYTF
TRBV19	few	TRBJ1-6	-	TGTGCCAGTAGTACCGGTCTGCTTAATTCACCCCTCCACTTT	CASSTGLLNSPLHF
TRBV6-2/TRBV6-3	-	TRBJ2-1	TRBD2	TGTGCCAGCAGCCGACTAGCGGGAGGGTACAATGAGCAGTTCTTC	CASSRLAGGYNEQFF
TRBV4-1	few	TRBJ1-5	-	TGCGCCAGCAGCCAAGGGGCAGAGAATCAGCCCCAGCATTTT	CASSQGAENQPQHF